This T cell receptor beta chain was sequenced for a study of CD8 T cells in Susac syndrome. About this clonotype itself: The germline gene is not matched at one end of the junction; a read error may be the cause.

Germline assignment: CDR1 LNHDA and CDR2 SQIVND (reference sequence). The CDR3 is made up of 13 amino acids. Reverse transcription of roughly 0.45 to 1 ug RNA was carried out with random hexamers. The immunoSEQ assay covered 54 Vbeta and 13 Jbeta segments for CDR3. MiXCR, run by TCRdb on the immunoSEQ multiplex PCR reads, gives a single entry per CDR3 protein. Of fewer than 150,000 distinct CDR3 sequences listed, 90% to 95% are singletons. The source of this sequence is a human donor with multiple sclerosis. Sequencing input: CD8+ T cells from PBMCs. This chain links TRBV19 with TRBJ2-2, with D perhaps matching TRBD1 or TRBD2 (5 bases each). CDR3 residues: CASKKGLTGDLFF. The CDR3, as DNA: TGTGCCAGTAAGAAAGGCCTCACCGGGGACCTGTTTTTT.